This TCR beta chain was identified during a study of T cell responses to AZD1222 COVID-19 vaccine (dated by TCRdb to the early 2020s). For the study in its entirety: AZD1222 recipients given second doses at about 4 weeks or at about 12 weeks were pooled, since spike-specific TCR depth and breadth were not found to differ between the two schedules. A total of under 250 trial participants underwent TCR sequencing, of whom nearly 210 had received two doses of AZD1222 and approximately 25 had received two doses of the MenACWY control vaccine. Trial participants were enrolled by age into 18-55, 56-69 and 70-plus year subgroups, with approximately 150, 30 and 60 TCR-sequenced participants respectively. What the study reported, not specific to this receptor: CD4 TCRs associated with the vaccine covered the entire spike protein, and the dominant responses were in regions 160-218 and 743-854. Conclusions about previously exposed vaccinees are limited, since just five or six AZD1222 recipients were seropositive for SARS-CoV-2 at baseline. After two AZD1222 doses, spike-specific TCR breadth and depth were significantly higher than at day 0 and than in MenACWY recipients. Reportedly, almost half of the unique spike-specific TCRs recognized epitopes lying outside the regions that are mutated in the B.1.351 and B.1.1.7 variants. The 56-69-year group was small, and its depth increase did not reach significance, likely because of low power. Most participants were white British and females outnumbered males, and the authors suggested that clonal diversity may have been underestimated. Because no samples from the day 14 peak response were available, repertoires could be characterized only after the peak T cell response.

This specimen's time point label, per the study, means: baseline before first vaccination. Vaccinee samples came from UK trials COV001 and COV002, including a single-blind randomized controlled phase 2/3 trial of AZD1222 (ChAdOx1 nCoV-19) in healthy adults. For TCRbeta chain sequencing, PBMC samples from trial participants were taken at day 0 and at day 28 after the second dose. Here V drops 0 bases and J drops 2 bases, and the junction holds 3 bases not matched to any gene. Taken from the germline V gene, the CDR1 and CDR2 loops are MNHEY and SVGAGI. The CDR3 goes from the cysteine to the phenylalanine over 15 residues. The only DNA kept is the CDR3, 45 bases in frame from the first base. The CDR3 regions of human TCRbeta chains were analyzed by immunosequencing. Regarding the original processing steps: Repertoire TCRs were checked for matches against a reference library of SARS-CoV-2-specific TCRs that had been generated using the MIRA antigen-specificity platform. Breadth was defined as the fraction of unique TCRs that were SARS-CoV-2-associated. Depth was defined as the fraction of total T cells that were SARS-CoV-2-associated. Each spike-specific TCR was assigned to its reactive spike region and to a CD4 or CD8 class using the MIRA data. Log10-transformed breadth and depth values were compared by one-way ANOVA with Sidak's multiple comparisons tests. As stored in TCRdb, this immuneACCESS dataset retains in-frame rearrangements with V and J assigned. A fraction of the clones does not appear; measured against another copy, unresolved V genes explain less than half of the discrepancy, and the remainder lacks a known reason. The V and J calls and clone size come from that table; D and trimming were worked out from the DNA. The sample table holds roughly 130,000 clones, of which roughly 90% were seen once. The top ten constitute under 3.5% of the sample.

Remarks on this clone: What antigen it recognizes has not been identified. No much larger clone exists at a distance of one base, and base qualities are not known.

The rearrangement combines TRBV6-5 with TRBJ2-7, with 8 bases in between that match TRBD2. Specimen: peripheral blood, collected on day 0 of AZD1222 vaccination. The sequence derives from an adult in good health. The CDR3 amino acid sequence is: CASSYSLAETYEQYF. At the DNA level, the sequence is TGTGCCAGCAGTTACTCACTAGCGGAGACCTACGAGCAGTACTTC.